This TCR beta chain emerged from a study of brain T cells in children with intractable seizures. Study results and caveats: Pre- and post-surgery blood differed in depth, so pre-surgery absences may be undersampling.

Time point indicated: blood from clinic visit 5 months post-surgery; TSC patient then seizure free. Only cases whose brain tissue showed the highest T cell transcript signatures were sequenced. Clones were sequenced by immunoSEQ multiplex PCR, and TCRdb holds only the in-frame ones, with some missing. The repertoire consists of under 400,000 clones, with approximately 93% occurring once and the leading ten covering under 7%. Germline values: CDR1 SGHTA, CDR2 FQGNSA. Between the trimmed V and J ends, which lost 8 bases and 1 base, there was a span of 11 bases. This CDR3 comprises 14 residues. With respect to this clone: Its antigen is currently unknown.

This clonotype was obtained from a boy younger than two with tuberous sclerosis and intractable seizures. This chain connects TRBV7-2 to TRBJ2-2, with D hard to call. The input for sequencing was peripheral blood, taken less than 6 months after surgery. The CDR3 spells CASDPEENTGELFF. CDR3 coding DNA: TGTGCCAGCGATCCCGAGGAGAACACCGGGGAGCTGTTTTTT. Supplemented by reference TRBV7-2 and TRBJ2-2, the full variable domain reads GAGVSQSPSNKVTEKGKDVELRCDPISGHTALYWYRQSLGQGLEFLIYFQGNSAPDKSGLPSDRFSAERTGGSVSTLTIQRTQQEDSAVYLCASDPEENTGELFFGEGSRLTVL.